These 8 T cell receptor beta chains came from one sample sequenced in a study of cytomegalovirus exposure and HLA in healthy donors. With 60 Vbeta and 13 Jbeta primers, the PCR was carried out. Produced via immunoSEQ multiplex PCR; TCRdb's table is partial and in-frame only. The data hold 130,000 or so clones, with roughly 80% observed a single time. Sequencing was carried out using PBMCs. Receptors were obtained from a man between 25 and 39 years old in good health and CMV-seronegative.

This clone was detected only once. The chain recombines TRBV6-4 with TRBJ2-3; TRBD2 matches 7 bases. CDR1 is MRHNA and CDR2 is SNTAGT in the germline V gene. Trimming took 10 bases from V and 0 from J; bases not matched to a gene: 7. The CDR3 contains 14 residues. The chain's CDR3 is CATGAGESTDTQYF. CDR3 nucleotides: TGTGCCACCGGCGCGGGGGAGAGCACAGATACGCAGTATTTT.

The V call is TRBV2, the J call TRBJ2-5; a weak D match, TRBD1 (6 bases). The CDR3 contains 19 residues. Trimming left V 8 bases short and J 2 bases short, with 30 bases between. Germline values: CDR1 SNHLY, CDR2 FYNNEI. Here the CDR3 reads CASPRFLDPLQGTQETQYF. The CDR3, as DNA: TGTGCCAGCCCCCGTTTTTTGGACCCACTACAGGGAACTCAAGAGACCCAGTACTTC.

CDR3 sequence (DNA): TGTGCCAGCAGCGTAGCTCGGACAGGGACCCCTGAGACCGGGGAGCTGTTTTTT. Amino acid sequence: CASSVARTGTPETGELFF. The chain joins TRBV9 to TRBJ2-2; 8 bases are a match to TRBD1. V gave up 0 bases and J gave up 5 bases; unmatched junction bases: 12. CDR1 is SGDLS, CDR2 YYNGEE, per germline. This CDR3 region has 18 residues. Using reference TRBV9 and TRBJ2-2 for the parts outside the CDR3, the full variable domain is DSGVTQTPKHLITATGQRVTLRCSPRSGDLSVYWYQQSLDQGLQFLIQYYNGEERAKGNILERFSAQQFPDLHSELNLSSLELGDSALYFCASSVARTGTPETGELFFGEGSRLTVL.

This sequence joins TRBV5-1 and TRBJ2-1; D is possibly TRBD2 (5 bases). Trimming left V 2 bases short and J 0 bases short, with 9 bases between. Germline V lookup: CDR1 SGHRS, CDR2 YFSETQ. The CDR3 totals 15 residues. The CDR3 DNA reads as TGCGCCAGCAGCTTTTTCGGGGACTCCTACAATGAGCAGTTCTTC. Its translation: CASSFFGDSYNEQFF. The entire variable domain, with the rest obtained from reference TRBV5-1 and TRBJ2-1, is as follows: KAGVTQTPRYLIKTRGQQVTLSCSPISGHRSVSWYQQTPGQGLQFLFEYFSETQRNKGNFPGRFSGRQFSNSRSEMNVSTLELGDSALYLCASSFFGDSYNEQFFGPGTRLTVL.

J is TRBJ2-7 and V is TRBV9, with 7 bases matching TRBD1. The CDR3 is 15 amino acids. V lost 4 bases and J lost 3; bases outside the gene matches: 10. CDR1 and CDR2 from the germline V gene are SGDLS and YYNGEE. CDR3 amino acids: CASSPQTGALYEQYF. The CDR3 region has the DNA TGTGCCAGCAGCCCCCAAACAGGGGCTCTCTACGAGCAGTACTTC.

The CDR3 DNA reads as TGTGCCAGCAGCCTGGGACAGGGTCATGGCTACACCTTC. It specifies CASSLGQGHGYTF. The chain joins TRBV5-6 to TRBJ1-2; 9 bases agree with TRBD1. Trimming took 4 bases from V and 6 from J; bases not matched to a gene: 4. The CDR3 extends over 13 amino acids. Germline values: CDR1 SGHDT, CDR2 YYEEEE.

The chain employs TRBV5-4 and TRBJ2-5; tentatively, D is TRBD2 (6 bases). Germline V lookup: CDR1 SGHNT, CDR2 YYREEE (reference sequence). V lost 0 bases and J lost 1, with 10 bases in between. The CDR3 runs to 15 residues. This CDR3 is CASSLVQGGQETQYF. CDR3 in DNA: TGTGCCAGCAGCTTGGTCCAGGGAGGCCAAGAGACCCAGTACTTC.

The chain links TRBV5-4 to TRBJ1-2; 7 bases agree with TRBD1. CDR3 length equals 14 residues. Germline-derived CDR1 and CDR2 are SGHNT and YYREEE (reference sequence). V trimming: 3 bases; J trimming: 8 bases; junction bases outside the gene matches: 10. This CDR3 is CASSSNTDRPGYTF. The CDR3 nucleotides are TGTGCCAGCAGCTCGAATACGGACAGGCCGGGCTACACCTTC.